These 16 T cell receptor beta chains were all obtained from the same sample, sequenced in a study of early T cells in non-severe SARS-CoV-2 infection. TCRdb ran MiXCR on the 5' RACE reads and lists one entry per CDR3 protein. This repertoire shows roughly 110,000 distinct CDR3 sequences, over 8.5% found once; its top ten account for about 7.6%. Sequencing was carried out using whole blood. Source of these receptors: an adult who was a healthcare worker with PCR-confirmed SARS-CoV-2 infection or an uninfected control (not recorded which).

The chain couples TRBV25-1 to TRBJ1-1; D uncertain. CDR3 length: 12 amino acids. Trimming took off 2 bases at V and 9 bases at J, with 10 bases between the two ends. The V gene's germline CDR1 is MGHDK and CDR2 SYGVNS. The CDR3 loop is CASSEDPTKAFF. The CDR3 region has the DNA TGTGCCAGCAGTGAAGACCCGACTAAAGCTTTCTTT.

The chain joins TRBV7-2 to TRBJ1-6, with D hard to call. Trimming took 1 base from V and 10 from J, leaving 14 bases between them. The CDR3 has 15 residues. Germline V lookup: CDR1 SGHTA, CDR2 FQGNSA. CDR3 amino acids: CASSLDRGSKSPLHF. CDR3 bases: TGTGCCAGCAGCTTAGATCGGGGTTCGAAGTCACCCCTCCACTTT. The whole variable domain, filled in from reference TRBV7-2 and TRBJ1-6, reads GAGVSQSPSNKVTEKGKDVELRCDPISGHTALYWYRQSLGQGLEFLIYFQGNSAPDKSGLPSDRFSAERTGGSVSTLTIQRTQQEDSAVYLCASSLDRGSKSPLHFGNGTRLTVT.

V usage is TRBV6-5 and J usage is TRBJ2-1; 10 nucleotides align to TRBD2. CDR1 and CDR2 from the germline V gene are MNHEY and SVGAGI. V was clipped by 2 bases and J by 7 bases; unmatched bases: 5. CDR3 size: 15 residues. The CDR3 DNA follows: TGTGCCAGCAGTTACCGGGCTAGCGGGAGTAATGAGCAGTTCTTC. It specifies CASSYRASGSNEQFF.

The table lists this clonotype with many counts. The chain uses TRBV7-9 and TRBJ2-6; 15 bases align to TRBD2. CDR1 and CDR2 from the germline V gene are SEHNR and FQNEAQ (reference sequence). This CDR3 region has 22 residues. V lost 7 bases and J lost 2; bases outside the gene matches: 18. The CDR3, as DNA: TGTGCCAGCAACTACAAAACCCACAGGGGACTAGCGGGAGGCGCTGGGGCCAACGTCCTGACTTTC. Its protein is CASNYKTHRGLAGGAGANVLTF.

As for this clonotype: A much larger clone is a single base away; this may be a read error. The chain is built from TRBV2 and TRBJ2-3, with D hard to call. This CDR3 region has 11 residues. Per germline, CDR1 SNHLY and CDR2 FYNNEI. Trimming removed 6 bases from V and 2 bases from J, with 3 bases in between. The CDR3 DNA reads TGTGCCAGCAGGTTCACAGATACGCAGTATTTT. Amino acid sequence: CASRFTDTQYF.

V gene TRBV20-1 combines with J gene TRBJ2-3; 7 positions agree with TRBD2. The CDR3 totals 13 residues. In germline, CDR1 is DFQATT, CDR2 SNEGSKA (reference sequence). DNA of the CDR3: TGCAGAGCTCTAGCGGCCTCTACAGATACGCAGTATTTT. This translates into CRALAASTDTQYF.

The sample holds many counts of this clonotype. Here the CDR3 reads CASTETGGSYEQYF. The CDR3 nucleotides read TGTGCCAGCACCGAAACAGGGGGCTCCTACGAGCAGTACTTC. The V call is TRBV6-5, the J call TRBJ2-7, with 8 positions matching TRBD1. The CDR3 spans 14 residues. The trim removed 7 bases at V and 0 bases at J, leaving 5 bases unmatched. CDR1 is MNHEY and CDR2 is SVGAGI in the germline V gene.

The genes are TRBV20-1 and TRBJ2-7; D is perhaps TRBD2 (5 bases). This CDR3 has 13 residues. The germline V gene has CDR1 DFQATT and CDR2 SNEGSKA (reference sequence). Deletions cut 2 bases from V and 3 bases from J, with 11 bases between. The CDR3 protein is CSARPGVLYEQYF. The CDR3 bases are TGCAGTGCTAGACCCGGGGTGCTCTACGAGCAGTACTTC.

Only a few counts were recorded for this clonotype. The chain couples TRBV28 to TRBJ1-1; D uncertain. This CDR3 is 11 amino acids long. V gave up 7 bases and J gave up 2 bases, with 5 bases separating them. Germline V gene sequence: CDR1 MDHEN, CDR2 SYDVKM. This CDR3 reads CASIINTEAFF. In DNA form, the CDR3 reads TGTGCCAGCATTATAAACACTGAAGCTTTCTTT.

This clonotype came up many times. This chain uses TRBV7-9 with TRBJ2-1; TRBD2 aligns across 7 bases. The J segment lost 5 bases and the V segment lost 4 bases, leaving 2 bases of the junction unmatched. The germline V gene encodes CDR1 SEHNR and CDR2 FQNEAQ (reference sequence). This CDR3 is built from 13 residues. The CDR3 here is CASSSGLNNEQFF. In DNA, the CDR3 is TGTGCCAGCAGCTCGGGACTAAACAATGAGCAGTTCTTC.

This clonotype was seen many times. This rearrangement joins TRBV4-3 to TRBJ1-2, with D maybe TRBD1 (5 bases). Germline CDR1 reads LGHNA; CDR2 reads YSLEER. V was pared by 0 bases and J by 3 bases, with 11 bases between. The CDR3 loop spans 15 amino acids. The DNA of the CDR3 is TGCGCCAGCAGCCAAGATAGGGGCGGCTACTATGGCTACACCTTC. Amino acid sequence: CASSQDRGGYYGYTF.

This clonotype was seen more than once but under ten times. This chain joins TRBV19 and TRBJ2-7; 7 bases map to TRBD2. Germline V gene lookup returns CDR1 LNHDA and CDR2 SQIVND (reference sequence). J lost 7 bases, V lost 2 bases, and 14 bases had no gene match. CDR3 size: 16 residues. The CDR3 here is CASSISGGRRSGEQYF. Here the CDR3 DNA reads TGTGCCAGTAGTATATCGGGAGGCCGTCGATCGGGGGAGCAGTACTTC.

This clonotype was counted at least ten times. The CDR3 region has the DNA TGTGCCAGCCGGGTAGGGGGCTCATACGAGCAGTACTTC. This gives the protein CASRVGGSYEQYF. The gene calls are TRBV28 and TRBJ2-7; 7 bases match TRBD1. Germline assignment: CDR1 MDHEN and CDR2 SYDVKM. The CDR3 consists of 13 residues. Losses at the gene ends were 8 bases for V and 4 bases for J; bases not matched to a gene: 8.

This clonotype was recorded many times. This chain's CDR3 is CASSNKGSSEQYF. DNA of the CDR3: TGTGCCAGTAGTAACAAGGGATCGAGTGAGCAGTACTTC. The V and J genes are TRBV19 and TRBJ2-7; D is undetermined. This CDR3 comprises 13 residues. Germline V lookup: CDR1 LNHDA, CDR2 SQIVND (reference sequence). Trimming removed 4 bases from V and 7 bases from J, with 14 bases in between.

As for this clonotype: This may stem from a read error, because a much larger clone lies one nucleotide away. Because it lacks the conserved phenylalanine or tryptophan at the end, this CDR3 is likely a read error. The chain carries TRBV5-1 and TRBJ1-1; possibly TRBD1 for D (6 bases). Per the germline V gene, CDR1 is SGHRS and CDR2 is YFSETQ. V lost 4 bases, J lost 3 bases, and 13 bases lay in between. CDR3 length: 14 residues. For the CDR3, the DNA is TGCGCCAGCAGCGCAGGGGCAGGGCACACTGAAGCTTTCTCT. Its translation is CASSAGAGHTEAFS.

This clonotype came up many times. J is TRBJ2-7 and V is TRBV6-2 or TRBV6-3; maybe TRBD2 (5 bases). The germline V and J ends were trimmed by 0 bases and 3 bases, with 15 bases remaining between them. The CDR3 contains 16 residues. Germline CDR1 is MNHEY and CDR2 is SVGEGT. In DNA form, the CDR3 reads TGTGCCAGCAGTTACTCGAAGTCTAATGGGAGCTACGAGCAGTACTTC. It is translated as CASSYSKSNGSYEQYF.